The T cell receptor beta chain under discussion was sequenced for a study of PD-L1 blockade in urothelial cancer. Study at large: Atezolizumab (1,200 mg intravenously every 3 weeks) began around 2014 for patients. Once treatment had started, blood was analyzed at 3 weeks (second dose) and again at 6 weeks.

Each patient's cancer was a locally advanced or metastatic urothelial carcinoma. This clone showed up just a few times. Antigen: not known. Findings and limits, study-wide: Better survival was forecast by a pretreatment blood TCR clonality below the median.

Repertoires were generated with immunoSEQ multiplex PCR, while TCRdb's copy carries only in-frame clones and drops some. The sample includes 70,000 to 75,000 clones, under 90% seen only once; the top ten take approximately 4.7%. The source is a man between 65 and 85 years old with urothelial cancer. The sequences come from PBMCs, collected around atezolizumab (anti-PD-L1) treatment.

In DNA form, the CDR3 reads TGTGCCAGCACCAGGGGAGATGGCTACACCTTC. Translation: CASTRGDGYTF. The rearrangement links TRBV2 to TRBJ1-2, with a weak D call TRBD1 (6 bases). Germline V lookup: CDR1 SNHLY, CDR2 FYNNEI. V was trimmed by 7 bases and J by 6 bases, leaving 9 bases between them. The CDR3 is made up of 11 amino acids. Filled out from reference TRBV2 and TRBJ1-2, the complete variable domain reads EPEVTQTPSHQVTQMGQEVILRCVPISNHLYFYWYRQILGQKVEFLVSFYNNEISEKSEIFDDQFSVERPDGSNFTLKIRSTKLEDSAMYFCASTRGDGYTFGSGTRLTVV.